The rows below give T cell receptor beta chains drawn from one sample of a study of brain T cells in children with intractable seizures. Measured with immunoSEQ multiplex PCR; TCRdb has only the in-frame clones, and not every one. The sample carries about 320,000 clones, about 93% recorded once. Here the sequenced sample was peripheral blood, taken 4 to 5 months after surgery. The receptors were gathered from a boy in the first two years of life with tuberous sclerosis and intractable seizures. CDR3s include the opening cysteine and the closing phenylalanine or tryptophan. Each record gives: D gene, V gene, J gene, CDR3 protein. A D gene is named only where the DNA matches it firmly.

D: TRBD1
V: TRBV10-3
J: TRBJ1-6
CDR3: CAITAGTVNSPLHF

D: -
V: TRBV7-2
J: TRBJ1-4
CDR3: CASSPYRDGNEKLFF

D: -
V: TRBV20-1
J: TRBJ1-1
CDR3: CSSTQRGEAFF

D: -
V: TRBV7-3
J: TRBJ2-1
CDR3: CASSLTLGNEQFF

D: -
V: TRBV10-3
J: TRBJ1-2
CDR3: CAISEGGPRSGYTF

D: -
V: TRBV4-2
J: TRBJ1-2
CDR3: CASSPGTLANYGYTF

D: -
V: TRBV4-1
J: TRBJ2-2
CDR3: CASSQEGNAGELFF

D: TRBD2
V: TRBV6-2/TRBV6-3
J: TRBJ2-5
CDR3: CASSYRGGGRTQYF

D: -
V: TRBV30
J: TRBJ1-6
CDR3: CAWSVLGNSPLHF

D: TRBD2
V: TRBV6-1
J: TRBJ2-7
CDR3: CASSVNPGLAAPISYYEQYF

D: TRBD2
V: TRBV4-2
J: TRBJ2-1
CDR3: CASSQDAIAGGDEQFF

D: -
V: TRBV7-6
J: TRBJ2-2
CDR3: CASSSLSTANTGELFF

D: -
V: TRBV11-2
J: TRBJ2-1
CDR3: CASSWERVVRTNEQFF

D: -
V: TRBV21-1
J: TRBJ1-1
CDR3: CASSKGQTSEAFF

D: TRBD2
V: TRBV6-5
J: TRBJ2-7
CDR3: CASSPSGYSYEQYF

D: -
V: TRBV7-8
J: TRBJ2-1
CDR3: CASSSGRVGGYNEQFF

D: -
V: TRBV20-1
J: TRBJ1-5
CDR3: CSASRGYSNQPQHF

D: -
V: TRBV19
J: TRBJ1-1
CDR3: CASSIGQEYTEAFF

D: -
V: TRBV10-3
J: TRBJ2-3
CDR3: CAISESTQRTQYF

D: -
V: TRBV30
J: TRBJ2-2
CDR3: CAWRTAANTGELFF

D: -
V: TRBV5-4
J: TRBJ2-7
CDR3: CASSRLSEGPEGQYF

D: -
V: TRBV5-8
J: TRBJ1-6
CDR3: CASSLGYRFAPPGNSPLHF

D: -
V: TRBV29-1
J: TRBJ1-1
CDR3: CSVKGHPNTEAFF

D: -
V: TRBV4-2
J: TRBJ2-7
CDR3: CASSQEKGGGLYEQYF

D: -
V: TRBV4-1
J: TRBJ2-5
CDR3: CASSRIDRDQETQYF

D: -
V: TRBV18
J: TRBJ1-3
CDR3: CASSPRATRSGNTIYF

D: -
V: TRBV9
J: TRBJ1-2
CDR3: CASSGTSGAGGYTF

D: -
V: TRBV5-4
J: TRBJ1-2
CDR3: CASSVRGQHYRLKANYGYTF

D: TRBD1
V: TRBV6-5
J: TRBJ1-1
CDR3: CASGYRGANTEAFF

D: -
V: TRBV5-1
J: TRBJ2-3
CDR3: CASSSSQMKYF

D: -
V: TRBV6-1
J: TRBJ2-7
CDR3: CASSESYSSYEQYF

D: TRBD1
V: TRBV29-1
J: TRBJ2-7
CDR3: CSVRDRGYEQYF

D: -
V: TRBV3-1/TRBV3-2
J: TRBJ2-2
CDR3: CASSRVPTGELFF

D: -
V: TRBV4-1
J: TRBJ2-1
CDR3: CASSPNRIPRAEVSSYNEQFF

D: TRBD2
V: TRBV4-2
J: TRBJ2-3
CDR3: CASSQLAGGTDTQYF